This T cell receptor beta chain was retrieved from a study of PD-L1 blockade in urothelial cancer. Whole-study context: Administration of atezolizumab to patients began around 2014, at 1,200 mg intravenously every 3 weeks. Reported median T cell count for blood samples was 140,000 to 150,000.

TCRdb's table, derived via immunoSEQ multiplex PCR, lists solely in-frame clones and lacks some. This sample yields 30,000 to 40,000 clones, of which roughly 80% are seen a single time; roughly 3.6% belongs to the top ten. Germline V CDR1 and CDR2: GTSNPN, SVGIG (reference sequence). With 2 bases clipped from V and 6 bases from J, the junction kept 0 bases outside the gene matches. CDR3 length: 11 residues. Here the sequenced sample was PBMCs, taken around atezolizumab (anti-PD-L1) treatment. The chain has TRBV30 and TRBJ1-1, with 7 nucleotides matching TRBD1. This sequence was found in a man aged 65 to 79 with urothelial cancer. The CDR3 reads CAWSTGAEAFF. The CDR3, as DNA: TGTGCCTGGAGTACAGGGGCTGAAGCTTTCTTT.